These 2 T cell receptor beta chains share one sample of origin, sequenced in a study of somatic mutations in cytotoxic T cells in rheumatoid arthritis (dated by TCRdb to 2016 to 2017). The library was built by means of the immunoSEQ multiplex PCR assay. TCRdb mirrors the immuneACCESS table, restricted to in-frame sequences. Some clones are absent from its copies; in checked studies, under half trace to an unresolved V gene, and the reason for the others is unknown. The sample records some 2,300 clones, about 72% of which are singletons. The ten largest clones add up to approximately 49% of the sample. Sequencing used CD8+ T cells sorted from blood. These receptors were obtained from a woman between 35 and 50 years old with rheumatoid arthritis.

The genes are TRBV6-4 and TRBJ2-5; TRBD2 is a possible D gene (6 bases). Germline loops: CDR1 MRHNA, CDR2 SNTAGT. V gave up 3 bases and J gave up 3 bases, with 8 bases separating them. The CDR3 consists of 13 residues. CDR3 DNA: TGTGCCAGCAGTGAATCGGGGGAAGAGACCCAGTACTTC. This encodes CASSESGEETQYF.

J is TRBJ2-1 and V is TRBV4-1; the match to TRBD2 covers 7 bases. The length of the CDR3 is 15 residues. The germline V gene has CDR1 MGHRA and CDR2 YSYEKL. V lost 0 bases, J lost 3 bases, and 2 bases stayed unmatched. CDR3 in amino acids: CASSQELAIYNEQFF. In DNA, the CDR3 is TGCGCCAGCAGCCAAGAACTAGCGATCTACAATGAGCAGTTCTTC.